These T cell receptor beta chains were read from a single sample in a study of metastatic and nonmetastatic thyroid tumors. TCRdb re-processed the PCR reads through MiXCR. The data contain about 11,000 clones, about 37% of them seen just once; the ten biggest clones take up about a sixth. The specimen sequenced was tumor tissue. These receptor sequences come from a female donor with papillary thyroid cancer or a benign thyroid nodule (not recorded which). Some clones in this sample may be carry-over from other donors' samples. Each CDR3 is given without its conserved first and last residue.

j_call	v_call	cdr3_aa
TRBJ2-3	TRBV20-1	SASLDRGDTDTQY
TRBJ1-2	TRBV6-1	ASGPGPNYGYT
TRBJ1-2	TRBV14	ASSQDPGGVYGYT
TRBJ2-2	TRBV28	ASSLLGGELF
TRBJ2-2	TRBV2	ASRISSGSGTGELF
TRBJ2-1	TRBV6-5	ASSYPGAGDGEQF
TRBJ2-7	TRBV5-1	ASSLGQGMYEQY
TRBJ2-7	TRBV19	ASIDRGIYEQY
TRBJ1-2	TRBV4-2	ASSQNVYGYT
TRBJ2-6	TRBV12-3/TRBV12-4	ASSFEGQGGSGANVLT
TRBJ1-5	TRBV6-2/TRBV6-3	ASRDPGKNQPQH
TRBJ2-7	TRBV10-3	AISGQGPTYEQY
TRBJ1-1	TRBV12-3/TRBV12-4	ASSLGGGTEAF
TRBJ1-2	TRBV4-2	ASSQQGYGYT
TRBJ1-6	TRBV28	ASSLGTGRNSPLH
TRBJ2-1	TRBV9	ASSTTGTAEQF
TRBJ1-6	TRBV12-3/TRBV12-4	ASRYPGSSYNSPLH
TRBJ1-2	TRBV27	ASSPMQTGLREGYT